The 13 T cell receptor beta chains below were found in one sample sequenced in a study of technical replicates of blood from a few donors. Some clones are missing from TCRdb's copy, which holds only in-frame ones; the method was immunoSEQ multiplex PCR. Among over 80,000 clones listed, approximately 96% were seen once. Sequenced: T cells isolated from PBMCs. The source of these receptors is a human donor in good health.

For the CDR3, the DNA is TGTGCCAGCAGCCACAGGGGGACTAGCGAGCACTACGAGCAGTACTTC. It specifies CASSHRGTSEHYEQYF. The chain recombines TRBV11-3 with TRBJ2-7; 10 bases line up with TRBD2. The CDR3 length is 16 residues. CDR1 is SGHNT and CDR2 is YENEEA in the germline V gene. With V trimmed by 5 bases and J by 3 bases, 10 bases remained unmatched.

The chain carries TRBV30 and TRBJ2-1; no reliable D call. Germline V gene data show CDR1 as GTSNPN and CDR2 as SVGIG (reference sequence). This CDR3 region has 13 residues. The V and J ends lost 3 bases and 5 bases respectively, with 11 bases between them. The CDR3 sequence: CAWSETINNEQFF. The CDR3 DNA reads TGTGCCTGGAGCGAAACTATTAACAATGAGCAGTTCTTC.

V gene TRBV5-1 combines with J gene TRBJ2-3; the D gene is possibly TRBD1 (5 bases). CDR1 is SGHRS, CDR2 YFSETQ, per germline. The CDR3 runs 15 residues. Trimming removed 0 bases at V and 3 bases at J, with 11 bases between. CDR3 residues: CASSLAGKGTDTQYF. The CDR3 DNA follows: TGCGCCAGCAGCTTGGCTGGGAAGGGGACAGATACGCAGTATTTT.

The chain carries TRBV15 and TRBJ2-3; D might be TRBD1 (6 bases). Trimming pared 0 bases from V and 2 bases from J, leaving 9 bases between. The length of the CDR3 is 15 residues. Germline V gene lookup returns CDR1 LNHNV and CDR2 YYDKDF (reference sequence). The CDR3 DNA reads TGTGCCACCAGCAGAGAGGACAGCTCCACAGATACGCAGTATTTT. It yields the protein CATSREDSSTDTQYF. Drawing the rest from reference TRBV15 and TRBJ2-3, the complete variable domain is DAMVIQNPRYQVTQFGKPVTLSCSQTLNHNVMYWYQQKSSQAPKLLFHYYDKDFNNEADTPDNFQSRRPNTSFCFLDIRSPGLGDTAMYLCATSREDSSTDTQYFGPGTRLTVL.

This chain connects TRBV4-1 to TRBJ2-7; tentatively, D is TRBD1 (6 bases). Germline CDR1 is MGHRA and CDR2 is YSYEKL. This CDR3 is 14 amino acids long. Between the trimmed V and J ends, which lost 1 base and 5 bases, there was a span of 12 bases. CDR3 sequence reads: CASSQVYRADEQYF. CDR3 nucleotides: TGCGCCAGCAGCCAAGTTTACAGGGCGGACGAGCAGTACTTC.

The genes are TRBV19 and TRBJ1-1; TRBD1 is a possible D gene (6 bases). The CDR3 runs to 13 residues. Trimming pared 3 bases from V and 5 bases from J, leaving 10 bases between. CDR1 LNHDA and CDR2 SQIVND come from the germline V gene (reference sequence). As DNA, the CDR3 is TGTGCCAGTAGTATTAACAGGGTGACTGAAGCTTTCTTT. Its protein product is CASSINRVTEAFF.

The genes are TRBV19 and TRBJ2-3, with D tentatively TRBD2 (6 bases). Germline V lookup: CDR1 LNHDA, CDR2 SQIVND (reference sequence). V was clipped by 3 bases and J by 4 bases, with 8 bases between them. This CDR3 region has 13 residues. The CDR3 loop is CASSIGGPDTQYF. CDR3 DNA sequence: TGTGCCAGTAGTATTGGAGGGCCAGATACGCAGTATTTT.

V and J are TRBV6-6 and TRBJ1-5; D is unresolved. Trimming cost V 7 bases and J 2 bases, with 12 bases left between them. Per the germline V gene, CDR1 is MNHNY and CDR2 is SVGAGI (reference sequence). The CDR3 contains 14 residues. The CDR3: CASTLGQGNQPQHF. DNA for the CDR3: TGTGCCAGCACCTTGGGTCAGGGCAATCAGCCCCAGCATTTT.

The CDR3 DNA follows: TGTGCCAGCTCACGACAGGGTAGCACAGATACGCAGTATTTT. Amino acid sequence: CASSRQGSTDTQYF. The chain carries TRBV18 and TRBJ2-3; TRBD1 matches at 7 bases. V trimming: 4 bases; J trimming: 0 bases; junction bases outside the gene matches: 1. This CDR3 has 14 residues. Germline-derived CDR1 and CDR2 are KGHSH and LQKENI. The variable domain in full, with the rest retrieved from reference TRBV18 and TRBJ2-3, is NAGVMQNPRHLVRRRGQEARLRCSPMKGHSHVYWYRQLPEEGLKFMVYLQKENIIDESGMPKERFSAEFPKEGPSILRIQQVVRGDSAAYFCASSRQGSTDTQYFGPGTRLTVL.

This clone was observed once. The chain uses TRBV9 and TRBJ2-1, with TRBD2 identical over 10 bases. CDR1 SGDLS and CDR2 YYNGEE come from the germline V gene. The V and J ends lost 3 bases and 6 bases, in that order; junction bases with no gene match: 6. The CDR3 totals 15 residues. The CDR3 protein is CASSEGAGGPNEQFF. The CDR3 nucleotides are TGTGCCAGCAGCGAAGGAGCGGGAGGGCCCAATGAGCAGTTCTTC.

This chain links TRBV27 with TRBJ1-2; 7 nucleotides line up with TRBD1. V lost 2 bases, J lost 4 bases, and 1 base stayed unmatched. This CDR3 contains 13 residues. Germline CDR1 and CDR2: MNHEY and SMNVEV (reference sequence). The CDR3 reads CASSLAGGYGYTF. The CDR3 region has the DNA TGTGCCAGCAGTTTAGCAGGGGGCTATGGCTACACCTTC.

The rearrangement joins TRBV9 to TRBJ1-1; possibly TRBD1 for D (5 bases). V was shortened by 2 bases and J by 2 bases, with 19 bases between the two germline ends. Germline V gene sequence: CDR1 SGDLS, CDR2 YYNGEE. The CDR3 runs 17 residues. The DNA of the CDR3 is TGTGCCAGCAGCGTCTCTCCCGGGGGAGGGTTTAACACTGAAGCTTTCTTT. This translates into CASSVSPGGGFNTEAFF.

The chain is built from TRBV7-2 and TRBJ2-3; 8 bases line up with TRBD1. The CDR3 sequence is 15 residues long. Germline V gene lookup returns CDR1 SGHTA and CDR2 FQGNSA. V lost 5 bases and J lost 6; bases outside the gene matches: 10. CDR3 sequence (DNA): TGTGCCAGCAGCGTAAGGGACAGGATCGATGATACGCAGTATTTT. This translates into CASSVRDRIDDTQYF. Combining the CDR3 with reference TRBV7-2 and TRBJ2-3 gives the whole variable domain GAGVSQSPSNKVTEKGKDVELRCDPISGHTALYWYRQSLGQGLEFLIYFQGNSAPDKSGLPSDRFSAERTGGSVSTLTIQRTQQEDSAVYLCASSVRDRIDDTQYFGPGTRLTVL.